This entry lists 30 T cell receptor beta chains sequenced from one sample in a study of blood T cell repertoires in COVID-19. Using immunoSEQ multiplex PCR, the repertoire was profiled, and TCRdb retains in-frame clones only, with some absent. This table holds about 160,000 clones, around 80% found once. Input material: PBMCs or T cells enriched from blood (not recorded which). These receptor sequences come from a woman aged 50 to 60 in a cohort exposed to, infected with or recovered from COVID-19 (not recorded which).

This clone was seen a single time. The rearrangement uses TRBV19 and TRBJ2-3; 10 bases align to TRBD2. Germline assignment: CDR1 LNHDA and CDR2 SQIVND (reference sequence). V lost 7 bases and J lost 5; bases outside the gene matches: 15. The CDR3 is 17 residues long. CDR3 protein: CASTQIPVAGGGDTQYF. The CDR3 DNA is TGTGCCAGTACCCAAATCCCCGTAGCGGGAGGTGGAGATACGCAGTATTTT.

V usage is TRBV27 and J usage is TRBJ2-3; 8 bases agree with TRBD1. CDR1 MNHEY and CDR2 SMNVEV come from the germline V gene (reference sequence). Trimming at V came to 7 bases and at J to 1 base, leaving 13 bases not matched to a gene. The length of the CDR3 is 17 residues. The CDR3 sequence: CASTKERTGSGTDTQYF. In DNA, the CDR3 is TGTGCCAGCACCAAAGAGAGGACAGGGTCGGGCACAGATACGCAGTATTTT.

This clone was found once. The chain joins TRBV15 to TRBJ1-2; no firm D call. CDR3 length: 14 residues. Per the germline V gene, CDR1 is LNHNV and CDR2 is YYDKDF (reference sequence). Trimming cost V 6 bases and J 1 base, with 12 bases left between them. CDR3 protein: CATSLSLLNYGYTF. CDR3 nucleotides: TGTGCCACCAGTCTTTCCCTACTTAACTATGGCTACACCTTC.

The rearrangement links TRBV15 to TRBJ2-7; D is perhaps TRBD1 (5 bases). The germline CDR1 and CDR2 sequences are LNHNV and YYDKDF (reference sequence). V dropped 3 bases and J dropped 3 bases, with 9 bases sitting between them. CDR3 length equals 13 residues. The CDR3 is CATSRDTNYEQYF. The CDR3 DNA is TGTGCCACCAGCAGGGACACCAACTACGAGCAGTACTTC.

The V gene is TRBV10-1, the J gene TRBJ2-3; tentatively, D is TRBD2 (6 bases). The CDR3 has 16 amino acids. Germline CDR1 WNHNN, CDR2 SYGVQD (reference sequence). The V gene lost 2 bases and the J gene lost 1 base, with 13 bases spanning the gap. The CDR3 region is CASSELSGSRTDTQYF. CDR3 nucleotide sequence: TGCGCCAGCAGTGAGCTTAGCGGCTCCCGCACAGATACGCAGTATTTT.

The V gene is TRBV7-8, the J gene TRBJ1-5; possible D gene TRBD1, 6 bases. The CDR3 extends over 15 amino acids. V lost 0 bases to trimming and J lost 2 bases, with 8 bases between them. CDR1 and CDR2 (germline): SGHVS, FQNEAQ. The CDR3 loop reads CASSLASGGNQPQHF. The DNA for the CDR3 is TGTGCCAGCAGCTTAGCTTCAGGGGGCAATCAGCCCCAGCATTTT.

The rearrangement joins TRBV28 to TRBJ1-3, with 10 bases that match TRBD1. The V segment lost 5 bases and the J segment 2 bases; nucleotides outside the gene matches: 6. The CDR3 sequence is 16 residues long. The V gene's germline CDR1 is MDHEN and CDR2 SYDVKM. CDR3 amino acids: CASSTRQGAPGNTIYF. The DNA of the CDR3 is TGTGCCAGCAGTACTCGACAGGGGGCGCCTGGAAACACCATATATTTT.

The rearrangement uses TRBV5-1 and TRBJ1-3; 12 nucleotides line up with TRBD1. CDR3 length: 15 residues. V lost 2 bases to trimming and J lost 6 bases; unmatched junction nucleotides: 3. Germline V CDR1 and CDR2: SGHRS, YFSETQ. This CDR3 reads CASSFGTGGENTIYF. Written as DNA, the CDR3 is TGCGCCAGCAGCTTTGGGACAGGGGGCGAAAACACCATATATTTT.

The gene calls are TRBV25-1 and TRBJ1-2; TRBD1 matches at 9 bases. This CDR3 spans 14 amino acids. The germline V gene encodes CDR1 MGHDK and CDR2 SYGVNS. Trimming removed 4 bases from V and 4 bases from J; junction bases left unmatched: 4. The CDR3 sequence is CASSGDREFYGYTF. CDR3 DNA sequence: TGTGCCAGCAGTGGGGACAGGGAATTCTATGGCTACACCTTC.

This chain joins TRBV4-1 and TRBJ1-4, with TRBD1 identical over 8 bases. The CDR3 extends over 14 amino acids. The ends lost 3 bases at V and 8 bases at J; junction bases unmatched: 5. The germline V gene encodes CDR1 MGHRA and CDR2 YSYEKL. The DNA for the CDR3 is TGCGCCAGCAGCCATCAGGGGGCGGGGGAAAAACTGTTTTTT. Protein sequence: CASSHQGAGEKLFF.

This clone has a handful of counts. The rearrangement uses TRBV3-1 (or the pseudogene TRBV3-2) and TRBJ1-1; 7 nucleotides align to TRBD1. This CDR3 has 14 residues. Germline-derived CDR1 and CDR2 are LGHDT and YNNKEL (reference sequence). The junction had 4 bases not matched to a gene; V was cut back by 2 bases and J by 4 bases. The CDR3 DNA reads TGTGCCAGCAGCCAATGGCAGGGGGTCACTGAAGCTTTCTTT. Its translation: CASSQWQGVTEAFF.

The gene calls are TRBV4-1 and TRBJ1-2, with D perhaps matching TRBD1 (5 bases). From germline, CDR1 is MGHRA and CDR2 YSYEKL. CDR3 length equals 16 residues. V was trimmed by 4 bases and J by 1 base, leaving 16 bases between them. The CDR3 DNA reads TGCGCCAGCAGCCGGGGGGAAGGAGCCGTTAACTATGGCTACACCTTC. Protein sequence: CASSRGEGAVNYGYTF.

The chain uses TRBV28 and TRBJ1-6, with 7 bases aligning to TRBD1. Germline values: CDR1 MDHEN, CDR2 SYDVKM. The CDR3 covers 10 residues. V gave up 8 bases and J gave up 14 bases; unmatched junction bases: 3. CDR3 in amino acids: CASQGETLHF. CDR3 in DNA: TGTGCCAGCCAGGGGGAGACCCTCCACTTT.

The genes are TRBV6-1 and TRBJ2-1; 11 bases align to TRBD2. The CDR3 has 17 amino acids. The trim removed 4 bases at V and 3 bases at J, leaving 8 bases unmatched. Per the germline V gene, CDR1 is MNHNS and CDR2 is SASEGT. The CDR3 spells CASSVDSGGAVYNEQFF. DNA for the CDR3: TGTGCCAGCAGTGTTGATAGCGGGGGGGCTGTCTACAATGAGCAGTTCTTC.

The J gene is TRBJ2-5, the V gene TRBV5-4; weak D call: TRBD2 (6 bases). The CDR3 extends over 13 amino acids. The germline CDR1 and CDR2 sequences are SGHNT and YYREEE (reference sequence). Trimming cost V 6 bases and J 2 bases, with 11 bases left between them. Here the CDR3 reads CASTLRGQETQYF. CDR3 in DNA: TGTGCCAGCACCCTACGGGGGCAAGAGACCCAGTACTTC.

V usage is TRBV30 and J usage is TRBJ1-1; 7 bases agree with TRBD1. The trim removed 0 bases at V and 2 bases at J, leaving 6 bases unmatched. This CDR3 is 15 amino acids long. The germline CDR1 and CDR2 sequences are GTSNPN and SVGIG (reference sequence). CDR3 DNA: TGTGCCTGGAGTGTACCGACAGGGAGTAACACTGAAGCTTTCTTT. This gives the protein CAWSVPTGSNTEAFF.

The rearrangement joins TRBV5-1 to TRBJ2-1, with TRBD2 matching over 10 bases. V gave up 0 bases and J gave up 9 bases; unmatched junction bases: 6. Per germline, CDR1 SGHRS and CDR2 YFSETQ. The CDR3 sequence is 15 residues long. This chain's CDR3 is CASSLVASGSGEQFF. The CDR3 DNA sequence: TGCGCCAGCAGCTTGGTGGCTAGCGGGAGCGGTGAGCAGTTCTTC.

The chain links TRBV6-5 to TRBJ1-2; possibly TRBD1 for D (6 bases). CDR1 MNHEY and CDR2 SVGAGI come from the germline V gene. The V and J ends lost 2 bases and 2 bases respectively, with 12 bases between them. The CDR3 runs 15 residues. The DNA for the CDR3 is TGTGCCAGCAGTTACGTGACAGGACCCAACTATGGCTACACCTTC. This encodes CASSYVTGPNYGYTF.

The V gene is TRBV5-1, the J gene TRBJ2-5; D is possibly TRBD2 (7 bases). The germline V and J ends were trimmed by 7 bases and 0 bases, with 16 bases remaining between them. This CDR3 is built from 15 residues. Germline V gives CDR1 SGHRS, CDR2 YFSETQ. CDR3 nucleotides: TGCGCCAGCTCCTGGGGGAGGGGGAACCAAGAGACCCAGTACTTC. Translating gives CASSWGRGNQETQYF.

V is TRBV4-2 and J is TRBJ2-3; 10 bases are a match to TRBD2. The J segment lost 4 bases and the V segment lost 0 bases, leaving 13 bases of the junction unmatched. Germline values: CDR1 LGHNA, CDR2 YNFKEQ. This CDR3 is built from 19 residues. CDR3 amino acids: CASSQDMAASGSRADTQYF. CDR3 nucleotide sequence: TGTGCCAGCAGCCAAGATATGGCCGCTAGCGGGAGTCGGGCAGATACGCAGTATTTT.

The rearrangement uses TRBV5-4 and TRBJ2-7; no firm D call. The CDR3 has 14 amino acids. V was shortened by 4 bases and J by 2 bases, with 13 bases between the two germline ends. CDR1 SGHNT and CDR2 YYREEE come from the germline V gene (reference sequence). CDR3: CASSPRRETYEQYF. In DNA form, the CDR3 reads TGTGCCAGCAGCCCACGGAGAGAGACCTACGAGCAGTACTTC.

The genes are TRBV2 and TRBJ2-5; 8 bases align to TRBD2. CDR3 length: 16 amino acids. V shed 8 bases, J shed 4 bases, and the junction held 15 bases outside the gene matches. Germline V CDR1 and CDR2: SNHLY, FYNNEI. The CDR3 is CASDGGRISPGETQYF. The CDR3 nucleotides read TGTGCCAGCGATGGCGGGAGGATCTCCCCAGGAGAGACCCAGTACTTC.

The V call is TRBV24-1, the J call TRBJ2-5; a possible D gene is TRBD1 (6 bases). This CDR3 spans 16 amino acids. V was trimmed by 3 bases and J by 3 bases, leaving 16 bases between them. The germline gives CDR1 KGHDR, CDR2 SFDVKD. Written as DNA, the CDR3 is TGTGCCACCAGTGATAGGTGGGGCGCAGGGGAAGAGACCCAGTACTTC. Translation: CATSDRWGAGEETQYF.

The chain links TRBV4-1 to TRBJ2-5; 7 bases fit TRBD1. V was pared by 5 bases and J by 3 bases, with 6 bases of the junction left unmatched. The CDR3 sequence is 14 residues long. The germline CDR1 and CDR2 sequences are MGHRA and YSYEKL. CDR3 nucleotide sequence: TGCGCCAGCAGCTCCCTACAGGGGAAAGAGACCCAGTACTTC. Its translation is CASSSLQGKETQYF.

The CDR3 loop is CASSLAFGGSYEQYF. Here the CDR3 DNA reads TGTGCCAGCAGCTTAGCGTTCGGGGGGTCCTACGAGCAGTACTTC. This chain links TRBV7-2 with TRBJ2-7; TRBD2 matches at 7 bases. Per germline, CDR1 SGHTA and CDR2 FQGNSA. Germline trimming cut 0 bases from V and 1 base from J; bases unmatched to any gene: 3. The CDR3 is 15 amino acids.

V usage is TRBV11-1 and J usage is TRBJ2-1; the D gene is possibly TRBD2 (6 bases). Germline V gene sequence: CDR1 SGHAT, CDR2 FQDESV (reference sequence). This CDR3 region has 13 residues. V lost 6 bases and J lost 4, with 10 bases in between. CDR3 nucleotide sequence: TGTGCCAGCAGAACCGGGGGTTACAATGAGCAGTTCTTC. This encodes CASRTGGYNEQFF.

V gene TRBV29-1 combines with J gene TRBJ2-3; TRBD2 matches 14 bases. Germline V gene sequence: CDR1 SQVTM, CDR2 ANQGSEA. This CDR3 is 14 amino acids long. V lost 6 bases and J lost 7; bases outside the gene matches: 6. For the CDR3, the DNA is TGCAGCGTCGGACTAGCGGGAGGATCACATACGCAGTATTTT. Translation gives CSVGLAGGSHTQYF.

The CDR3 DNA reads TGTGCCAGTACCCCCGGGGTGGGCACAGATACGCAGTATTTT. It translates to CASTPGVGTDTQYF. V usage is TRBV19 and J usage is TRBJ2-3, with D possibly being TRBD2 (5 bases). Deletions cut 7 bases from V and 1 base from J, with 12 bases between. The CDR3 runs to 14 residues. Germline V gives CDR1 LNHDA, CDR2 SQIVND (reference sequence).

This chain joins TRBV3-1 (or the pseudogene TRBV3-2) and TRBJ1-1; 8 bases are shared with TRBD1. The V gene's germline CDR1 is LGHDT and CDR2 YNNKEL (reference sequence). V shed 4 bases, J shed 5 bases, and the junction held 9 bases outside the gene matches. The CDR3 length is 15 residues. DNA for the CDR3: TGTGCCAGCAGCCGAGGGACAGGTCTCGAAACTGAAGCTTTCTTT. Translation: CASSRGTGLETEAFF.

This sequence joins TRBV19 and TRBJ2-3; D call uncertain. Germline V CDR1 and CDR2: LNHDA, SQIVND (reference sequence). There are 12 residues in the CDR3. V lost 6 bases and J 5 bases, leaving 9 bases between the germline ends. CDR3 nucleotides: TGTGCCAGTAGGCTATCGGGAGATACGCAGTATTTT. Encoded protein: CASRLSGDTQYF.